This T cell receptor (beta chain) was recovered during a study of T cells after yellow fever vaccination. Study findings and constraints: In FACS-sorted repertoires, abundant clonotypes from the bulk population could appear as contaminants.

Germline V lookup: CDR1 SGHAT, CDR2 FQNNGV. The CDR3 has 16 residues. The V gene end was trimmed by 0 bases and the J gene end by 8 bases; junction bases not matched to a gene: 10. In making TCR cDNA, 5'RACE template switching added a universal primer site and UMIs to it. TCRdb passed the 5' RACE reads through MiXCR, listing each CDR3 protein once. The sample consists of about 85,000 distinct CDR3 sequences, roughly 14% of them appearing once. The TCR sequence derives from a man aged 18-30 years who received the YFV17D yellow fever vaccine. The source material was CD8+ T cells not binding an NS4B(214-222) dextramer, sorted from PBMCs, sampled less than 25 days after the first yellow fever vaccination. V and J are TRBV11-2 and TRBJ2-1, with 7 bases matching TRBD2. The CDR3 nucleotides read TGTGCCAGCAGCTTAGATGGGGGGGTTCGGTATGATGAGCAGTTCTTC. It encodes CASSLDGGVRYDEQFF.